This TCR beta chain was captured in a study of cytomegalovirus exposure and HLA in healthy donors. CDR1 is SGDLS, CDR2 YYNGEE, per germline. Trimming stripped 4 bases from V and 0 bases from J, with 13 bases between. This CDR3 is 15 amino acids long. The study ran its PCR with 60 Vbeta and 13 Jbeta primers. TCRdb's table, derived via immunoSEQ multiplex PCR, lists solely in-frame clones and lacks some. Among 130,000 to 150,000 clones, roughly 80% were seen once, and the ten largest hold around 4.3%. Overall study results and limits: Certain sequence variants were highly shared and formed a cluster, and this cluster was likely a sequencing artifact.

As concerns this clone: Its target is not known.

The clonotype comes from a man aged 35 to 55 in good health and CMV-seropositive. The rearrangement links TRBV9 to TRBJ1-2, with TRBD1 as a possible D gene (6 bases). Sequences were obtained from PBMCs. The CDR3 spells CASSPWDTSNYGYTF. CDR3 sequence (DNA): TGTGCCAGCAGCCCATGGGACACCTCTAACTATGGCTACACCTTC.